The rows below give T cell receptor beta chains drawn from one sample of a study of early stage breast cancer tumors. Method: immunoSEQ multiplex PCR; TCRdb's copy keeps in-frame clones and lacks some. The table lists approximately 75,000 clones, more than 70% of them singletons, with about 4.5% in the top ten. Source material: blood. The receptors were gathered from a person aged 35 to 50 with breast cancer. Each CDR3 is given with its conserved first and last residue. Fields, in order: clone size, V gene, J gene, CDR3 protein. The listing skips clone size in some rows; elsewhere it reads once, few, many or a size class.

clone size: .
V gene: TRBV28
J gene: TRBJ2-3
CDR3 protein: CASTFRRQGGTDTQYF

clone size: .
V gene: TRBV5-8
J gene: TRBJ1-1
CDR3 protein: CASSLEVPMNTEAFF

clone size: .
V gene: TRBV6-6
J gene: TRBJ2-7
CDR3 protein: CASSFTGTSGYEQYF

clone size: few
V gene: TRBV6-5
J gene: TRBJ1-1
CDR3 protein: CASSSPGTTEAFF

clone size: .
V gene: TRBV29-1
J gene: TRBJ2-3
CDR3 protein: CSANSGWGGSGGTDTQYF

clone size: .
V gene: TRBV9
J gene: TRBJ2-1
CDR3 protein: CASSMTGTSGPHEQFF

clone size: .
V gene: TRBV30
J gene: TRBJ1-3
CDR3 protein: CAWSPDSGNTIYF

clone size: .
V gene: TRBV11-2
J gene: TRBJ1-2
CDR3 protein: CASSLVGADYGYTF

clone size: few
V gene: TRBV5-1
J gene: TRBJ2-2
CDR3 protein: CASSIGGRTGELFF

clone size: .
V gene: TRBV5-1
J gene: TRBJ2-5
CDR3 protein: CASKLDRATVAQYF

clone size: .
V gene: TRBV28
J gene: TRBJ1-1
CDR3 protein: CASSRGHMNTEAFF

clone size: .
V gene: TRBV7-9
J gene: TRBJ2-7
CDR3 protein: CASSPPNFYEQYF

clone size: .
V gene: TRBV19
J gene: TRBJ1-3
CDR3 protein: CASRNGQTSGNTIYF

clone size: .
V gene: TRBV6-5
J gene: TRBJ2-7
CDR3 protein: CASSYSFGSSYEQYF

clone size: .
V gene: TRBV27
J gene: TRBJ2-2
CDR3 protein: CASSESGRNTGELFF

clone size: .
V gene: TRBV4-1
J gene: TRBJ2-3
CDR3 protein: CASSHPGTSGSSTDTQYF

clone size: .
V gene: TRBV25-1
J gene: TRBJ2-5
CDR3 protein: CASSAPTGRLETQYF

clone size: .
V gene: TRBV7-9
J gene: TRBJ1-1
CDR3 protein: CASSIRDPDTEAFF

clone size: .
V gene: TRBV19
J gene: TRBJ1-1
CDR3 protein: CASTPEGLATEAFF

clone size: .
V gene: TRBV4-2
J gene: TRBJ2-7
CDR3 protein: CASSQELRSYEQYF

clone size: .
V gene: TRBV28
J gene: TRBJ1-2
CDR3 protein: CASSLASYYGYTF

clone size: .
V gene: TRBV14
J gene: TRBJ2-3
CDR3 protein: CAGLAGCTDTQYF

clone size: .
V gene: TRBV5-6
J gene: TRBJ2-7
CDR3 protein: CASSYLTYEQYF

clone size: once
V gene: TRBV5-4
J gene: TRBJ2-1
CDR3 protein: CASRTIAGASSDNEQFF

clone size: .
V gene: TRBV11-2
J gene: TRBJ2-1
CDR3 protein: CASSSGTSGYNEQFF

clone size: .
V gene: TRBV28
J gene: TRBJ1-2
CDR3 protein: CASATGQVLYGYTF

clone size: once
V gene: TRBV6-5
J gene: TRBJ1-3
CDR3 protein: CASSYSDRAGNTIYF

clone size: .
V gene: TRBV29-1
J gene: TRBJ2-7
CDR3 protein: CSVGWTGQGSYEQYF

clone size: .
V gene: TRBV5-4
J gene: TRBJ1-2
CDR3 protein: CASSTRQTNYGYTF

clone size: .
V gene: TRBV27
J gene: TRBJ1-1
CDR3 protein: CASSWNRGRGNTEAFF

clone size: .
V gene: TRBV19
J gene: TRBJ2-2
CDR3 protein: CASSTFSGRNTGELFF

clone size: few
V gene: TRBV7-2
J gene: TRBJ2-7
CDR3 protein: CASSPGPTYEQYF

clone size: .
V gene: TRBV28
J gene: TRBJ2-7
CDR3 protein: CASSPREGRYEQYF

clone size: .
V gene: TRBV19
J gene: TRBJ1-2
CDR3 protein: CASSIGWDGYGYTF

clone size: .
V gene: TRBV19
J gene: TRBJ1-1
CDR3 protein: CASSILTGGKGTEAFF

clone size: .
V gene: TRBV19
J gene: TRBJ1-2
CDR3 protein: CASSTPGTPTVGYTF

clone size: .
V gene: TRBV7-9
J gene: TRBJ1-4
CDR3 protein: CASSLAGNEKLFF

clone size: .
V gene: TRBV29-1
J gene: TRBJ2-7
CDR3 protein: CSVKGLAGDYEQYF

clone size: once
V gene: TRBV7-8
J gene: TRBJ2-7
CDR3 protein: CASSPVLGYSYEQYF

clone size: .
V gene: TRBV6-5
J gene: TRBJ1-1
CDR3 protein: CASSYSGRREAFF

clone size: .
V gene: TRBV5-1
J gene: TRBJ2-3
CDR3 protein: CASSSRTGGPDTQYF

clone size: .
V gene: TRBV29-1
J gene: TRBJ1-2
CDR3 protein: CSVRDTSYGYTF

clone size: .
V gene: TRBV18
J gene: TRBJ2-5
CDR3 protein: CASSPLGRGEETQYF

clone size: few
V gene: TRBV6-5
J gene: TRBJ1-5
CDR3 protein: CASSPAVSNQPQHF

clone size: .
V gene: TRBV6-1
J gene: TRBJ2-7
CDR3 protein: CASSWGQIAYEQYF

clone size: .
V gene: TRBV11-2
J gene: TRBJ1-1
CDR3 protein: CASSLDPDPNTEAFF

clone size: .
V gene: TRBV28
J gene: TRBJ1-5
CDR3 protein: CASRRQSNQPQHF

clone size: .
V gene: TRBV19
J gene: TRBJ1-1
CDR3 protein: CASSRQGGDTEAFF

clone size: .
V gene: TRBV28
J gene: TRBJ2-3
CDR3 protein: CASSYREVGTDTQYF

clone size: .
V gene: TRBV5-1
J gene: TRBJ1-1
CDR3 protein: CASSSQQGLGTEAFF

clone size: .
V gene: TRBV5-4
J gene: TRBJ2-5
CDR3 protein: CASSLRTTSSKETQYF

clone size: .
V gene: TRBV5-1
J gene: TRBJ2-1
CDR3 protein: CASSLRRVEQFF

clone size: .
V gene: TRBV6-5
J gene: TRBJ1-2
CDR3 protein: CASSGTDLGGYTF